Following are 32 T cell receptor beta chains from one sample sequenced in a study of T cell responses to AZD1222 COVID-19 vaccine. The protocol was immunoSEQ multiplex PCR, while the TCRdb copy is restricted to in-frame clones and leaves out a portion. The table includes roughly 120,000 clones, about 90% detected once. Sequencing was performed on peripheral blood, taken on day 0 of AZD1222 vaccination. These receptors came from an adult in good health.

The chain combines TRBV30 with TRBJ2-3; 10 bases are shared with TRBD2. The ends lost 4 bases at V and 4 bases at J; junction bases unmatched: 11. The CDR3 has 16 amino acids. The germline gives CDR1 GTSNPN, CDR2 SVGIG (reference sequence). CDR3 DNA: TGTGCCTGGAAGGTTCCCCTAGCGGGAGTGTCAGATACGCAGTATTTT. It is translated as CAWKVPLAGVSDTQYF.

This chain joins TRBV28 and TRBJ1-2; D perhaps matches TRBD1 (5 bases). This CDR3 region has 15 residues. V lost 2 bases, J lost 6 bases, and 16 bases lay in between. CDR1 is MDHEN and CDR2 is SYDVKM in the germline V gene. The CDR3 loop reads CASSLALRGVNGYTF. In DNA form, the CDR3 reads TGTGCCAGCAGTTTAGCCCTTAGGGGCGTTAATGGCTACACCTTC.

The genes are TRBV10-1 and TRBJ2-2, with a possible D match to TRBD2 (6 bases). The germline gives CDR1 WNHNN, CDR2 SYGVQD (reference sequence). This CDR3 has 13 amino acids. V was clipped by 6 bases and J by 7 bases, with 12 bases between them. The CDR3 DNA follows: TGCGCCAGCAGACGGGAGAGGGGCGGGGAGCTGTTTTTT. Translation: CASRRERGGELFF.

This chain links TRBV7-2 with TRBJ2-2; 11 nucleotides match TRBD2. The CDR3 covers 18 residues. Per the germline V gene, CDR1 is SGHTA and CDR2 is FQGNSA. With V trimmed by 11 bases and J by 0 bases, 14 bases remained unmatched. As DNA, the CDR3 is TGTGCCCGAAAACCGGCGGGACTAGCGGCCGCGAACACCGGGGAGCTGTTTTTT. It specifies CARKPAGLAAANTGELFF. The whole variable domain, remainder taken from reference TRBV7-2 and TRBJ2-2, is GAGVSQSPSNKVTEKGKDVELRCDPISGHTALYWYRQSLGQGLEFLIYFQGNSAPDKSGLPSDRFSAERTGGSVSTLTIQRTQQEDSAVYLCARKPAGLAAANTGELFFGEGSRLTVL.

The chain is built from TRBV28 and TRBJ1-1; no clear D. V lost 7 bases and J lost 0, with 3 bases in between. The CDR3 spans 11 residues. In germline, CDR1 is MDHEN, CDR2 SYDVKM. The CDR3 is CASTMNTEAFF. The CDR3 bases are TGTGCCAGCACCATGAACACTGAAGCTTTCTTT.

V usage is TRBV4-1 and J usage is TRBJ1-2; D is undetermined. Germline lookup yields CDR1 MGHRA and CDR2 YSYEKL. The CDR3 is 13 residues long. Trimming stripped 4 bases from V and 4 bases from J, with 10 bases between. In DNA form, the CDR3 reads TGCGCCAGCAGCCGTACGGGAATCTATGGCTACACCTTC. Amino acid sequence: CASSRTGIYGYTF.

In DNA, the CDR3 is TGCGCCAGCAGCTCCCGGGCACAGACAGGGGGTACGAACACCGGGGAGCTGTTTTTT. Protein sequence: CASSSRAQTGGTNTGELFF. V usage is TRBV5-1 and J usage is TRBJ2-2; 9 bases align to TRBD1. This CDR3 comprises 19 residues. From germline, CDR1 is SGHRS and CDR2 YFSETQ. V dropped 3 bases and J dropped 0; count of bases not matched to a gene: 12.

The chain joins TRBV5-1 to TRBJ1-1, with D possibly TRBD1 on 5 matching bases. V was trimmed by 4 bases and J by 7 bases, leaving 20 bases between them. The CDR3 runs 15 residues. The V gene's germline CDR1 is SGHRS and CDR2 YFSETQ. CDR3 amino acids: CASSGARGARGEAFF. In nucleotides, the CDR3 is TGCGCCAGCAGCGGGGCGAGAGGGGCGCGAGGTGAAGCTTTCTTT.

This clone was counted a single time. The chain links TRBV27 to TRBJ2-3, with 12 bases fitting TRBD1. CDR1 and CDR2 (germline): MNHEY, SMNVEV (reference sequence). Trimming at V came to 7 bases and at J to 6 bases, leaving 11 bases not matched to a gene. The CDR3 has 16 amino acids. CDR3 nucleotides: TGTGCCAGCAAAACCGGGACAGGGGGCTCTCCCGATACGCAGTATTTT. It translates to CASKTGTGGSPDTQYF.

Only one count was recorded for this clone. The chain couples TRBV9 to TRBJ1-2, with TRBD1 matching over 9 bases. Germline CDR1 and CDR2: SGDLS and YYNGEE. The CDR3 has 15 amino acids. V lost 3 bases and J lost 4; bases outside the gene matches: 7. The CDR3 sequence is CASSATGGDLYGYTF. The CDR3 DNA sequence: TGTGCCAGCAGCGCCACAGGGGGCGACCTCTATGGCTACACCTTC. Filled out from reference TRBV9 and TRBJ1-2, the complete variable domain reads DSGVTQTPKHLITATGQRVTLRCSPRSGDLSVYWYQQSLDQGLQFLIQYYNGEERAKGNILERFSAQQFPDLHSELNLSSLELGDSALYFCASSATGGDLYGYTFGSGTRLTVV.

CDR3 coding DNA: TGTGCCAGCAGCGCCGGACAGAAGAACTATGGCTACACCTTC. Its protein product is CASSAGQKNYGYTF. This chain connects TRBV9 to TRBJ1-2; the D gene is possibly TRBD1 (6 bases). This CDR3 region has 14 residues. CDR1 and CDR2 from the germline V gene are SGDLS and YYNGEE. The germline V and J ends were trimmed by 3 bases and 2 bases, with 11 bases remaining between them.

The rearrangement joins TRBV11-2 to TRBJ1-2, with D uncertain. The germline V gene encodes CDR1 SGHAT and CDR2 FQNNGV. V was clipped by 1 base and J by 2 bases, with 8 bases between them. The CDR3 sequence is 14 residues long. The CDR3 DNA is TGTGCCAGCAGCTTAGTGGGAGCAAACTATGGCTACACCTTC. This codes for CASSLVGANYGYTF.

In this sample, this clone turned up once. Written as DNA, the CDR3 is TGTGCCAGCTCACCACCGACCGGGGGATCGGGGAATGAGCAGTTCTTC. Its translation is CASSPPTGGSGNEQFF. The J gene is TRBJ2-1, the V gene TRBV18; tentatively, D is TRBD2 (6 bases). The germline CDR1 and CDR2 sequences are KGHSH and LQKENI. The CDR3 extends over 16 amino acids. The V gene lost 0 bases and the J gene lost 7 bases, with 16 bases spanning the gap.

The CDR3 here is CASSLPRDPFYGYTF. The CDR3 nucleotides read TGTGCCAGCAGCCTACCGAGGGACCCTTTCTATGGCTACACCTTC. The genes are TRBV4-2 and TRBJ1-2; D possibly corresponds to TRBD1 (5 bases). The germline CDR1 and CDR2 sequences are LGHNA and YNFKEQ. Trimming left V 4 bases short and J 4 bases short, with 16 bases between. This CDR3 is 15 amino acids long.

Here the CDR3 DNA reads TGTGCCAGCAGTCGACAGTTTCAAGAGACCCAGTACTTC. It codes for CASSRQFQETQYF. The V and J genes are TRBV12-3 or TRBV12-4 and TRBJ2-5, with D perhaps TRBD1 (5 bases). V was pared by 5 bases and J by 2 bases, with 9 bases between. CDR3 size: 13 residues.

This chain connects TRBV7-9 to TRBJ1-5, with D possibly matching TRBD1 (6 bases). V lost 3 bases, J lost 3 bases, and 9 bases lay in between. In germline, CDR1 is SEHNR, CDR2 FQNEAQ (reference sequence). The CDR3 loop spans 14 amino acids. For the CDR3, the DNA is TGTGCCAGCAGCTTGGGGGGCACCAATCAGCCCCAGCATTTT. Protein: CASSLGGTNQPQHF.

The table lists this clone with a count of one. CDR3 sequence reads: CASSFGQPLDGYTF. The DNA of the CDR3 is TGTGCCAGCAGTTTCGGACAGCCATTGGATGGCTACACCTTC. This sequence joins TRBV27 and TRBJ1-2; D might be TRBD1 (6 bases). The V and J ends lost 3 bases and 6 bases respectively, with 14 bases between them. The CDR3 length is 14 residues. CDR1 is MNHEY and CDR2 is SMNVEV in the germline V gene (reference sequence).

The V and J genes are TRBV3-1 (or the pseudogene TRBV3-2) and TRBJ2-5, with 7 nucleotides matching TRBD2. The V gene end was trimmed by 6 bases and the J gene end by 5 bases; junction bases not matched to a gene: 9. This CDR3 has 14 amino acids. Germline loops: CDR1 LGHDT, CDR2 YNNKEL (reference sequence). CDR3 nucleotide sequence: TGTGCCAGCAGACGCCTCGGGGAGGGTGAGACCCAGTACTTC. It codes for CASRRLGEGETQYF.

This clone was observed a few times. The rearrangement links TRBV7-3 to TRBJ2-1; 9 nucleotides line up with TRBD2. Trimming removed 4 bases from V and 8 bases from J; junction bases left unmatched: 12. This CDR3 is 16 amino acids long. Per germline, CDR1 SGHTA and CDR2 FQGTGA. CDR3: CASSSLGREGHHEQFF. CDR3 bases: TGTGCCAGCAGCTCCCTAGGGCGGGAGGGCCATCATGAGCAGTTCTTC.

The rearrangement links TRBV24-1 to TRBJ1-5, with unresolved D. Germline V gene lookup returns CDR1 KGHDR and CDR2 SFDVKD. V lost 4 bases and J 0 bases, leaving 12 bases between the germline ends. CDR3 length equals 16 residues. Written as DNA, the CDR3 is TGTGCCACCAGTGACCCACGACGGGGTAGCAATCAGCCCCAGCATTTT. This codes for CATSDPRRGSNQPQHF.

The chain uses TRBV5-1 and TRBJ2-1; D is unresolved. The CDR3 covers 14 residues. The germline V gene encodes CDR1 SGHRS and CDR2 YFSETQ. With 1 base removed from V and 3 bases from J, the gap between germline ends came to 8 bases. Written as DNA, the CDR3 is TGCGCCAGCAGCTTGAGGGCCGTCTACAATGAGCAGTTCTTC. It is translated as CASSLRAVYNEQFF. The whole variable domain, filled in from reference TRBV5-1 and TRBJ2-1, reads KAGVTQTPRYLIKTRGQQVTLSCSPISGHRSVSWYQQTPGQGLQFLFEYFSETQRNKGNFPGRFSGRQFSNSRSEMNVSTLELGDSALYLCASSLRAVYNEQFFGPGTRLTVL.

The CDR3 here is CASSAYLGSNTEAFF. Written as DNA, the CDR3 is TGTGCCAGCAGTGCATATCTGGGTTCGAACACTGAAGCTTTCTTT. The genes are TRBV28 and TRBJ1-1; D is unclear. CDR1 MDHEN and CDR2 SYDVKM come from the germline V gene. The V gene lost 5 bases and the J gene lost 1 base, with 14 bases spanning the gap. This CDR3 contains 15 residues.

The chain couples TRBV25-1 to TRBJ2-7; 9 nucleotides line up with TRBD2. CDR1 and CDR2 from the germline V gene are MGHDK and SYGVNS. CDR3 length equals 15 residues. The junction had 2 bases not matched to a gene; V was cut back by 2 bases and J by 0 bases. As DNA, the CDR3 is TGTGCCAGCAGTGAACTAGCGGGGAACTCCTACGAGCAGTACTTC. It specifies CASSELAGNSYEQYF.

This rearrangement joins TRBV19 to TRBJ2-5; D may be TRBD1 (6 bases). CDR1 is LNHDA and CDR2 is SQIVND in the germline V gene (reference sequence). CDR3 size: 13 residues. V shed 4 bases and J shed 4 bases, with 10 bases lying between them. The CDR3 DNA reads TGTGCCAGTAGTACCGTCAGGGGAGAGACCCAGTACTTC. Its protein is CASSTVRGETQYF.

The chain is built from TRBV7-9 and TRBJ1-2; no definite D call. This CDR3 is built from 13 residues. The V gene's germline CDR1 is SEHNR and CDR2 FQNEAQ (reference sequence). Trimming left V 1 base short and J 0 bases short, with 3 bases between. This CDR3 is CASSLVPNYGYTF. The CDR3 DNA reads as TGTGCCAGCAGCTTAGTTCCTAACTATGGCTACACCTTC.

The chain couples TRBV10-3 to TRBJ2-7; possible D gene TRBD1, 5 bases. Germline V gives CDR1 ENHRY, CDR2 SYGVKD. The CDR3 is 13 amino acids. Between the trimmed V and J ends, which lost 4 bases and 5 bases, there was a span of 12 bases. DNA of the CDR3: TGTGCCATCAGTGGTCAGGGTCGCGACGAGCAGTACTTC. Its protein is CAISGQGRDEQYF.

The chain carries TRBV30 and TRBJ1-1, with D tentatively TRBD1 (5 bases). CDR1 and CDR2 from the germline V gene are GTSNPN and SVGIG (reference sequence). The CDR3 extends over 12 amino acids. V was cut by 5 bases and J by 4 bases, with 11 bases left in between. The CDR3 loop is CAWARQGTEAFF. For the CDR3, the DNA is TGTGCCTGGGCTCGGCAGGGCACTGAAGCTTTCTTT.

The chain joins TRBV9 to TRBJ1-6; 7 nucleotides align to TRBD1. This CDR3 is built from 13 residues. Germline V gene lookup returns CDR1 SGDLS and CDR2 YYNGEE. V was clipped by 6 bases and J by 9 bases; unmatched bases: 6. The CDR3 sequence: CASTEGASSPLHF. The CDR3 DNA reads TGTGCCAGCACGGAGGGGGCCTCTTCACCCCTCCACTTT.

The CDR3 DNA reads as TGTGCCAGCAGCACACCTACAGGGGCAGGGAACACTGAAGCTTTCTTT. Translated, it gives CASSTPTGAGNTEAFF. This rearrangement joins TRBV7-9 to TRBJ1-1; 7 bases align to TRBD1. Trimming removed 5 bases from V and 1 base from J; junction bases left unmatched: 10. CDR3 length: 16 residues. In germline, CDR1 is SEHNR, CDR2 FQNEAQ (reference sequence). Full variable domain (missing parts from reference TRBV7-9 and TRBJ1-1): DTGVSQNPRHKITKRGQNVTFRCDPISEHNRLYWYRQTLGQGPEFLTYFQNEAQLEKSRLLSDRFSAERPKGSFSTLEIQRTEQGDSAMYLCASSTPTGAGNTEAFFGQGTRLTVV.

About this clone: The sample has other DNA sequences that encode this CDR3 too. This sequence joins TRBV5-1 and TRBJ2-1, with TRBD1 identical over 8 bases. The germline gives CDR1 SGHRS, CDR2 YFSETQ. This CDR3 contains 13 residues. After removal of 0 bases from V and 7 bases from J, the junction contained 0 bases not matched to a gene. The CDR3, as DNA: TGCGCCAGCAGCTTGGGACAGGGGAATGAGCAGTTCTTC. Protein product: CASSLGQGNEQFF.

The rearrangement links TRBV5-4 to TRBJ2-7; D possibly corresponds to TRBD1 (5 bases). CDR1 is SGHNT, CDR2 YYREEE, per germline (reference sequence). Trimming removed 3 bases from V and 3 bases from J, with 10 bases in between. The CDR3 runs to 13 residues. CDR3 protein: CASSSDSSYEQYF. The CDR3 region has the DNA TGTGCCAGCAGCTCCGACAGTAGCTACGAGCAGTACTTC.

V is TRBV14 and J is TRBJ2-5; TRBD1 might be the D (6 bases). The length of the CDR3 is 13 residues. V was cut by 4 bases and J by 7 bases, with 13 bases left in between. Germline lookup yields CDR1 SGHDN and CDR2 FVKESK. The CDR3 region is CASSLGDMGTQYF. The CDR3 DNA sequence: TGTGCCAGCAGCCTGGGGGACATGGGGACCCAGTACTTC.